This T cell receptor (beta chain) was recovered during a study of blood T cells in healthy people across ages. Primers used in a second PCR of about 6 to 11 cycles were a sample-barcoded 5' primer and a J-beta primer mix. TCRdb redid the calling of the 5' RACE reads with MiXCR, one entry per CDR3 protein. The sample yields a few hundred thousand distinct CDR3 sequences, roughly half seen once. The specimen was blood. The TCR comes from a man in his 60s in good health.

DNA of the CDR3: TGCAGCTCCGATAGGGGGCCTAGTGAGCAGTTCTTC. This sequence encodes CSSDRGPSEQFF. The chain is built from TRBV29-1 and TRBJ2-1, with 7 bases matching TRBD1. The V gene's germline CDR1 is SQVTM and CDR2 ANQGSEA. The V segment lost 8 bases and the J segment 9 bases; nucleotides outside the gene matches: 10. This CDR3 is 12 amino acids long.